These 6 T cell receptor beta chains originate from one sample sequenced in a study of blood T cells in healthy people across ages. Sample-barcoded 5' priming and a J-beta primer mix drove a second PCR of roughly 6 to 12 cycles. TCRdb re-analysed the 5' RACE reads in MiXCR, keeping a single row per CDR3 protein. The table records around 990,000 distinct CDR3 sequences, around 27% of them present only once. These data were also filed under a second study, of T cells of mothers and their children.

The sequenced sample consisted of blood. The source of these receptors is a girl aged 2-15 years in good health.

V gene TRBV24-1 combines with J gene TRBJ2-7; D gene ambiguous. V gave up 4 bases and J gave up 2 bases, with 17 bases separating them. CDR3 length equals 16 residues. Germline CDR1 KGHDR, CDR2 SFDVKD. CDR3 sequence reads: CATSDQDPRSPYEQYF. CDR3 nucleotides: TGTGCCACCAGTGACCAGGACCCACGATCCCCCTACGAGCAGTACTTC.

The V and J genes are TRBV29-1 and TRBJ1-5, with a weak D call TRBD1 (5 bases). V lost 7 bases, J lost 3 bases, and 10 bases lay in between. The CDR3 has 12 residues. Germline V gene lookup returns CDR1 SQVTM and CDR2 ANQGSEA. The DNA for the CDR3 is TGCAGCGGGGGGGATCCCAATCAGCCCCAGCATTTT. Translated: CSGGDPNQPQHF.

The genes are TRBV9 and TRBJ2-5; TRBD2 matches at 7 bases. The J call may be incorrect, as the DNA end agrees better with TRBJ2-7. Germline assignment: CDR1 SGDLS and CDR2 YYNGEE. The CDR3 loop spans 15 amino acids. This CDR3 is CASSGAGFVEDEQYF. DNA for the CDR3: TGTGCCAGCAGCGGAGCGGGGTTTGTTGAGGACGAGCAGTACTTC.

The V call is TRBV29-1, the J call TRBJ2-7; TRBD1 aligns across 7 bases. This CDR3 has 14 residues. V shed 6 bases, J shed 0 bases, and the junction held 8 bases outside the gene matches. Germline assignment: CDR1 SQVTM and CDR2 ANQGSEA. CDR3 DNA: TGCAGCGTAACGGGACAGTCCCTCTCCTACGAGCAGTACTTC. Protein sequence: CSVTGQSLSYEQYF.

This clonotype has only a few counts. The chain has TRBV20-1 and TRBJ2-5; TRBD1 or TRBD2 may be the D gene (6 bases each). Germline loops: CDR1 DFQATT, CDR2 SNEGSKA (reference sequence). The CDR3 covers 14 residues. V dropped 6 bases and J dropped 4 bases, with 18 bases sitting between them. The CDR3 region has the DNA TGCAGTGCCCACAGCCTAGGAGGGGGAGAGACCCAGTACTTC. Its protein is CSAHSLGGGETQYF.

This clonotype was detected a few times. The gene calls are TRBV4-3 and TRBJ2-5; no reliable D call. V lost 0 bases to trimming and J lost 11 bases, with 13 bases between them. Germline V CDR1 and CDR2: LGHNA, YSLEER. CDR3 length: 13 amino acids. CDR3 sequence: CASSQEPALGQYF. The CDR3 nucleotides are TGCGCCAGCAGCCAAGAACCAGCCCTAGGGCAGTACTTC.